This is a list of T cell receptor beta chains from one sample in a study of human T cells and chemical hapten exposure. TCRdb analysed the RACE reads with MiXCR anew, one entry per CDR3 protein. In the table there are about 71,000 distinct CDR3 sequences, roughly 9.2% of which are singletons. Sequencing was performed on whole blood, taken in connection with sensitization to the hapten diphenylcyclopropenone (DPC). The receptor set was obtained from a woman in her thirties or forties with alopecia areata. Some clones in this sample may be carry-over from other donors' samples. Both conserved end residues are part of each CDR3. The D gene is left open where the match is weak. Size values are once, few and many counts, or a class for expanded clones, and some rows have none.

V gene: TRBV7-2
J gene: TRBJ2-7
clone size: many
D gene: -
CDR3 DNA: TGTGCCAGCAGCTTCGAGGGGGGCTACGAGCAGTACTTC
CDR3 protein: CASSFEGGYEQYF

V gene: TRBV29-1
J gene: TRBJ2-1
clone size: many
D gene: -
CDR3 DNA: TGCAGCGTTCAAGGGACCTCCTACAATGAGCAGTTCTTC
CDR3 protein: CSVQGTSYNEQFF

V gene: TRBV28
J gene: TRBJ1-6
clone size: few
D gene: -
CDR3 DNA: TGTGCCAGCAGTTCCGGGACCACTGGTTCACCCCTCCACTTT
CDR3 protein: CASSSGTTGSPLHF

V gene: TRBV7-9
J gene: TRBJ1-1
clone size: many
D gene: -
CDR3 DNA: TGTGCCAGCAGCCACAGGGAGATGAACACTGAAGCTTTCTTT
CDR3 protein: CASSHREMNTEAFF

V gene: TRBV7-9
J gene: TRBJ2-1
clone size: few
D gene: -
CDR3 DNA: TGTGCCAGCAGCTTAACGGTGAACAATGAGCAGTTCTTC
CDR3 protein: CASSLTVNNEQFF

V gene: TRBV29-1
J gene: TRBJ1-3
clone size: few
D gene: TRBD1
CDR3 DNA: TGCAGCGCCGGAGGGGGCGGAAACACCATATATTTT
CDR3 protein: CSAGGGGNTIYF

V gene: TRBV5-8
J gene: TRBJ1-5
clone size: many
D gene: -
CDR3 DNA: TGTGCCAGCAGCTTCAATAGGGGAAATGATCGCAATCAGCCCCAGCATTTT
CDR3 protein: CASSFNRGNDRNQPQHF

V gene: TRBV20-1
J gene: TRBJ2-7
clone size: -
D gene: -
CDR3 DNA: TGCAGTGCTAGAGATAGGCACAGGCCCTACGAGCAGTACTTC
CDR3 protein: CSARDRHRPYEQYF

V gene: TRBV5-1
J gene: TRBJ2-1
clone size: few
D gene: TRBD1
CDR3 DNA: TGCGCCAGCAGCTTTGGGACAGAATACAATGAGCAGTTCTTC
CDR3 protein: CASSFGTEYNEQFF

V gene: TRBV11-2
J gene: TRBJ2-7
clone size: many
D gene: -
CDR3 DNA: TGTGCCAGCAGCTTAGATCCCGGTTACGAGCAGTACTTC
CDR3 protein: CASSLDPGYEQYF

V gene: TRBV29-1
J gene: TRBJ2-5
clone size: many
D gene: TRBD1
CDR3 DNA: TGCAGCGCTTCTGGACAGGGGACAGGGACCCAGTACTTC
CDR3 protein: CSASGQGTGTQYF

V gene: TRBV19
J gene: TRBJ2-1
clone size: many
D gene: -
CDR3 DNA: TGTGCCAGTAGTATAGATCACTTTAGCGGCAATGAGCAGTTCTTC
CDR3 protein: CASSIDHFSGNEQFF

V gene: TRBV10-3
J gene: TRBJ1-1
clone size: many
D gene: TRBD1
CDR3 DNA: TGTGCCATCCTGAGGGCAGGGGGAGGTGGTGAAGCTTTCTTT
CDR3 protein: CAILRAGGGGEAFF

V gene: TRBV5-1
J gene: TRBJ2-7
clone size: many
D gene: -
CDR3 DNA: TGCGCCAGCAGCCCCGGACCTTCGGGATCCTACGAGCAGTACTTC
CDR3 protein: CASSPGPSGSYEQYF

V gene: TRBV20-1
J gene: TRBJ2-3
clone size: many
D gene: TRBD1
CDR3 DNA: TGCAGTGCCGGACAGGAATACTTCACAGATACGCAGTATTTT
CDR3 protein: CSAGQEYFTDTQYF

V gene: TRBV20-1
J gene: TRBJ2-7
clone size: many
D gene: TRBD2
CDR3 DNA: TGCAGTGCTCGGACGGGGACTAGCGGAACCTACGAGCAGTACTTC
CDR3 protein: CSARTGTSGTYEQYF

V gene: TRBV6-2/TRBV6-3
J gene: TRBJ2-3
clone size: -
D gene: -
CDR3 DNA: TGTGCCAGCAGTTACTCGAGGGCGGGGACGGACACAGATACGCAGTATTTT
CDR3 protein: CASSYSRAGTDTDTQYF

V gene: TRBV19
J gene: TRBJ1-5
clone size: many
D gene: TRBD1
CDR3 DNA: TGTGCCAGTAGTATAAGGTCGACAGGGACTAATCAGCCCCAGCATTTT
CDR3 protein: CASSIRSTGTNQPQHF

V gene: TRBV12-3/TRBV12-4
J gene: TRBJ1-5
clone size: few
D gene: -
CDR3 DNA: TGTGCCAGCAGCCGAACAGGGTTATTGAATCAGCCCCAGCATTTT
CDR3 protein: CASSRTGLLNQPQHF

V gene: TRBV6-5
J gene: TRBJ2-7
clone size: -
D gene: -
CDR3 DNA: TGTGCCAGCAGTTACGCCGGACAGCACTACGAGCAGTACTTC
CDR3 protein: CASSYAGQHYEQYF

V gene: TRBV7-2
J gene: TRBJ2-7
clone size: many
D gene: -
CDR3 DNA: TGTGCCAGCAGCGGGCGAGGTTTTGAGTTCTACGAGCAGTACTTC
CDR3 protein: CASSGRGFEFYEQYF

V gene: TRBV6-6
J gene: TRBJ1-1
clone size: many
D gene: -
CDR3 DNA: TGTGCCAGCAGTTACTCTGGGCGCGGCCGCTCAGCGGACACTGAAGCTTTCTTT
CDR3 protein: CASSYSGRGRSADTEAFF

V gene: TRBV30
J gene: TRBJ2-1
clone size: many
D gene: TRBD2
CDR3 DNA: TGTGCCTGGAGTGGGAAACTAGCGGGGGCCTCGAGCTCCTACAATGAGCAGTTCTTC
CDR3 protein: CAWSGKLAGASSSYNEQFF

V gene: TRBV9
J gene: TRBJ2-7
clone size: many
D gene: -
CDR3 DNA: TGTGCCAGCAGCATCCTCCGGGACCACCTCTACGAGCAGTACTTC
CDR3 protein: CASSILRDHLYEQYF

V gene: TRBV2
J gene: TRBJ1-2
clone size: -
D gene: -
CDR3 DNA: TGTGCCAGCAGTGAAAGGGCCGTTAGTGGCTACACCTTC
CDR3 protein: CASSERAVSGYTF

V gene: TRBV5-1
J gene: TRBJ1-6
clone size: many
D gene: -
CDR3 DNA: TGCGCCAGCAGCTTGACTCAGGGGCGGAATTCACCCCTCCACTTT
CDR3 protein: CASSLTQGRNSPLHF

V gene: TRBV12-3/TRBV12-4
J gene: TRBJ2-1
clone size: -
D gene: -
CDR3 DNA: TGTGCCAGCAGTTTAGGCGTAGCCTCCCATGAGCAGTTCTTC
CDR3 protein: CASSLGVASHEQFF

V gene: TRBV13
J gene: TRBJ2-2
clone size: many
D gene: -
CDR3 DNA: TGTGCCAGCAGCTTAACAGGTGGCAGGACGAACACCGGGGAGCTGTTTTTT
CDR3 protein: CASSLTGGRTNTGELFF

V gene: TRBV5-1
J gene: TRBJ1-6
clone size: many
D gene: -
CDR3 DNA: TGCGCCAGCAGCTCGGACAGCGGGAGGTCACCCCTCCACTTT
CDR3 protein: CASSSDSGRSPLHF

V gene: TRBV7-6
J gene: TRBJ2-7
clone size: many
D gene: -
CDR3 DNA: TGTGCCAGCAGCCCCCGGACAAGGCCCTACGAGCAGTACTTC
CDR3 protein: CASSPRTRPYEQYF

V gene: TRBV5-1
J gene: TRBJ2-5
clone size: many
D gene: TRBD2
CDR3 DNA: TGCGCCAGCAGCTCACTAGCGGGAGGGGAGGAGACCCAGTACTTC
CDR3 protein: CASSSLAGGEETQYF

V gene: TRBV4-1
J gene: TRBJ1-3
clone size: many
D gene: -
CDR3 DNA: TGCGCCAGCAGCCTGGAACTAACAGGTTCTGGAAACACCATATATTTT
CDR3 protein: CASSLELTGSGNTIYF

V gene: TRBV5-1
J gene: TRBJ1-4
clone size: many
D gene: -
CDR3 DNA: TGCGCCAGCAGCTTGGCCGGTCAGACTAATGAAAAACTGTTTTTT
CDR3 protein: CASSLAGQTNEKLFF

V gene: TRBV10-3
J gene: TRBJ1-1
clone size: few
D gene: -
CDR3 DNA: TGTGCCATCAGTGCAGGGCCGAACACTGAAGCTTTCTTT
CDR3 protein: CAISAGPNTEAFF

V gene: TRBV12-3/TRBV12-4
J gene: TRBJ1-4
clone size: many
D gene: -
CDR3 DNA: TGTGCCAGCAGTTTCAACGCCGCAACTAATGAAAAACTGTTTTTT
CDR3 protein: CASSFNAATNEKLFF

V gene: TRBV27
J gene: TRBJ2-2
clone size: many
D gene: -
CDR3 DNA: TGTGCCAGCAGTTTAGTGAACACCGGGGAGCTGTTTTTT
CDR3 protein: CASSLVNTGELFF

V gene: TRBV6-2/TRBV6-3
J gene: TRBJ2-4
clone size: few
D gene: -
CDR3 DNA: TGTGCCAGCAGTTACGCGGCCATTCAGTACTTC
CDR3 protein: CASSYAAIQYF

V gene: TRBV27
J gene: TRBJ2-2
clone size: few
D gene: TRBD1
CDR3 DNA: TGTGCCAGCAGTTGGCGGACAGGGGGCCCCACCGGGGAGCTGTTTTTT
CDR3 protein: CASSWRTGGPTGELFF

V gene: TRBV11-3
J gene: TRBJ1-1
clone size: many
D gene: TRBD1
CDR3 DNA: TGTGCCAGCAGCTTACGGGACAGGCCCTTTTATGACGACACTGAAGCTTTCTTT
CDR3 protein: CASSLRDRPFYDDTEAFF

V gene: TRBV7-2
J gene: TRBJ2-1
clone size: -
D gene: TRBD2
CDR3 DNA: TGTGCCAGCAGCCCTAGCGGGAGCTCCTACAATGAGCAGTTCTTC
CDR3 protein: CASSPSGSSYNEQFF

V gene: TRBV20-1
J gene: TRBJ2-1
clone size: many
D gene: -
CDR3 DNA: TGCAGTGCTAGCAACCAGGGTTACAATGAGCAGTTCTTC
CDR3 protein: CSASNQGYNEQFF

V gene: TRBV7-2
J gene: TRBJ2-5
clone size: many
D gene: -
CDR3 DNA: TGTGCCAGCAGCTTTTCAGCGTACCAAGAGACCCAGTACTTC
CDR3 protein: CASSFSAYQETQYF

V gene: TRBV7-6
J gene: TRBJ2-7
clone size: many
D gene: TRBD1
CDR3 DNA: TGTGCCAGCAGCCCCCGCCCGGACAGGGTAAGCTACGAGCAGTACTTC
CDR3 protein: CASSPRPDRVSYEQYF

V gene: TRBV4-1
J gene: TRBJ1-6
clone size: many
D gene: -
CDR3 DNA: TGCGCCAGCAGCCCGGGGCCTTTACAGGTTTCACCCCTCCACTTT
CDR3 protein: CASSPGPLQVSPLHF

V gene: TRBV28
J gene: TRBJ2-5
clone size: -
D gene: TRBD2
CDR3 DNA: TGTGCCAGCAGTTTCTCAGCGGGGGCGCGTCCCTTCCAAGAGACCCAGTACTTC
CDR3 protein: CASSFSAGARPFQETQYF

V gene: TRBV2
J gene: TRBJ2-7
clone size: few
D gene: -
CDR3 DNA: TGTGCCAGCAGTGAAGGAAGGGGAGACTACGAGCAGTACTTC
CDR3 protein: CASSEGRGDYEQYF

V gene: TRBV29-1
J gene: TRBJ2-7
clone size: few
D gene: -
CDR3 DNA: TGCAGCGTTAAGCCGGCAAGGGGGTCAGGCGAGCAGTACTTC
CDR3 protein: CSVKPARGSGEQYF

V gene: TRBV28
J gene: TRBJ2-7
clone size: many
D gene: -
CDR3 DNA: TGTGCCAGCAGTTTTATAACCGGGAACTACGAGCAGTACTTC
CDR3 protein: CASSFITGNYEQYF

V gene: TRBV7-6
J gene: TRBJ2-5
clone size: few
D gene: -
CDR3 DNA: TGTGCCAGCAGCTTAAGTCTTCTCTCAGAGACCCAGTACTTC
CDR3 protein: CASSLSLLSETQYF

V gene: TRBV6-6
J gene: TRBJ2-7
clone size: many
D gene: -
CDR3 DNA: TGTGCCAGCATGGGGGGGCACGGGCAGTACTTC
CDR3 protein: CASMGGHGQYF

V gene: TRBV4-3
J gene: TRBJ1-1
clone size: many
D gene: -
CDR3 DNA: TGCGCCAGCAGCCAAGGCCAGGGGACTGAAGCTTTCTTT
CDR3 protein: CASSQGQGTEAFF

V gene: TRBV6-2/TRBV6-3
J gene: TRBJ2-7
clone size: few
D gene: -
CDR3 DNA: TGTGCCAGCAGTTACTGGACAGACACCTACGAGCAGTACTTC
CDR3 protein: CASSYWTDTYEQYF

V gene: TRBV6-1
J gene: TRBJ1-5
clone size: many
D gene: TRBD1
CDR3 DNA: TGTGCCAGCACAGGGACAGGCAATCAGCCCCAGCATTTT
CDR3 protein: CASTGTGNQPQHF

V gene: TRBV6-5
J gene: TRBJ1-1
clone size: -
D gene: TRBD1
CDR3 DNA: TGTGCCAGCAGTTACGGGACAGGGACCGCGGAAGCTTTCTTT
CDR3 protein: CASSYGTGTAEAFF